These 4 T cell receptor beta chains share one sample of origin, sequenced in a study of blood T cells in healthy people across ages. Together with a sample-barcoded 5' primer, a J-beta primer mix was included in a second PCR lasting about 7 to 12 cycles. One entry per CDR3 protein results from TCRdb running MiXCR on the 5' RACE reads. The table has 590,000 or so distinct CDR3 sequences, about 28% seen once. Sequences were obtained from blood. Source of these receptors: a woman of 80 years or more in good health.

As concerns this clonotype: This clone may be a read error of a much larger clone one base away. This chain links TRBV5-1 with TRBJ2-1; possible D gene TRBD1, 6 bases. The CDR3 loop spans 15 amino acids. Per germline, CDR1 SGHRS and CDR2 YFSETQ. The CDR3 nucleotides read TGCGCCAGCAGCCTAGCCCTCGGGACAACCAATGCGCAGTTCTTC. As protein: CASSLALGTTNAQFF.

In its sample, this clonotype was seen many times. The germline gene is not matched at one end of the junction; a read error may be the cause. The rearrangement joins TRBV5-1 to TRBJ2-1; 12 positions agree with TRBD2. The CDR3 is 15 amino acids. Germline assignment: CDR1 SGHRS and CDR2 YFSETQ. For the CDR3, the DNA is TGTGCCAGCAGTCCCGGACTAGCGGGATACAATGAGCAGTTCTTC. It codes for CASSPGLAGYNEQFF.

This clonotype was detected many times. V usage is TRBV2 and J usage is TRBJ2-1, with 9 bases fitting TRBD1. CDR3 size: 15 residues. Germline CDR1 is SNHLY and CDR2 is FYNNEI. After removal of 5 bases from V and 4 bases from J, the junction contained 6 bases not matched to a gene. CDR3 DNA sequence: TGTGCCAGCAGTTCACAGGGGGCTCAGTACAATGAGCAGTTCTTC. Translation gives CASSSQGAQYNEQFF.

This clonotype showed up many times. V and J are TRBV5-1 and TRBJ1-1, with 8 bases identical to TRBD1. V shed 2 bases and J 3 bases; nucleotides not matched to a gene: 3. Looked up from germline, CDR1 is SGHRS and CDR2 is YFSETQ. CDR3 length equals 14 residues. As DNA, the CDR3 is TGCGCCAGCAGCTTTTCAGGGGGCGACACTGAAGCTTTCTTT. This translates into CASSFSGGDTEAFF.